This paragraph reports one T cell receptor beta chain. Its matching antigen is unknown. The sample comes from a study of T cells in Graves' hyperthyroidism and ophthalmopathy. Study-wide findings and caveats: Ophthalmopathy was model-predicted a median approximately 6.4 months pre-onset.

J gave up 4 bases and V 6 bases, and 13 bases lay outside the gene matches. The CDR3 has 16 residues. Germline loops: CDR1 MNHNS, CDR2 SASEGT. Hyperthyroidism patients were newly diagnosed, had disease duration under 2 months, and were aged 18 to 65 years. The sample of blood was obtained at first hyperthyroidism diagnosis (before any ophthalmopathy symptoms). Amplification of TCR beta CDR3 regions was performed using RNA transcripts as template. RT-PCR in the first round (using the HTBI primer set) targeted the TCR CDR3. TCRdb called the multiplex PCR reads again in MiXCR, with one record for every CDR3 protein. The data show nearly 600,000 distinct CDR3 sequences, roughly 13% seen once.

The sequenced sample was blood. This chain uses TRBV6-1 with TRBJ2-5, with TRBD1 identical over 8 bases. The sequence came from a woman aged 25 to 39 with Graves' hyperthyroidism that later progressed to Graves' ophthalmopathy. CDR3 loop: CASSLPLGTGLETQYF. The CDR3 nucleotides read TGTGCCAGCAGCCTACCCCTGGGGACAGGCCTAGAGACCCAGTACTTC.